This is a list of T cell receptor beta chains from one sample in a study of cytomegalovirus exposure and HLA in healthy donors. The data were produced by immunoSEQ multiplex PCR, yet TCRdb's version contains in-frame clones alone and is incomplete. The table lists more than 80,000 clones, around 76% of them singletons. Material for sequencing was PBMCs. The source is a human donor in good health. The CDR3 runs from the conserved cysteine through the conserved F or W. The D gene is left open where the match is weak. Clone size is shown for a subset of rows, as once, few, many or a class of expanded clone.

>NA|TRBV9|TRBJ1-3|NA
TGTGCCAGCAGCTCCCGACAATCCTCTGGAAACACCATATATTTT
CASSSRQSSGNTIYF
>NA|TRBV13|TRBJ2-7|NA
TGTGCCAGCAGCCTCCTAGGCTACGAGCAGTACTTC
CASSLLGYEQYF
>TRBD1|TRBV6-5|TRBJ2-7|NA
TGTGCCAGCAGTCCCTCTTACAGGGGGCCGAGCGAGCAGTACTTC
CASSPSYRGPSEQYF
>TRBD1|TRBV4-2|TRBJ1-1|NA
TGTGCCAGCAGCCAGGACAGGGGGCGAGGCACTGAAGCTTTCTTT
CASSQDRGRGTEAFF
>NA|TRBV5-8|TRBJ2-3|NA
TGTGCCAGCAGCTCCCCAAATCCGACAGTCGCTACGCAGTATTTT
CASSSPNPTVATQYF
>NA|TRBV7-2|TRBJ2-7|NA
TGTGCCAGCAGCTCCGGGAAGTACGAGCAGTACTTC
CASSSGKYEQYF
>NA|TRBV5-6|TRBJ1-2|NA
TGTGCCAGCAGCTTGGGCAGGGTACTCGGCTACACCTTC
CASSLGRVLGYTF
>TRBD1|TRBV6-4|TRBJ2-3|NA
TGTGCCAGCAGTCTCAGGGGGCCACCGAACCCAGATACGCAGTATTTT
CASSLRGPPNPDTQYF
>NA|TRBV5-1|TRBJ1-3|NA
TGCGCCAGCAGCTTGGACAGGGCAAGGGGAAACACCATATATTTT
CASSLDRARGNTIYF
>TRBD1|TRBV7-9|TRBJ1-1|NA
TGTGCCAGCAGCTTATTCTGGACAGGGGATACTGAAGCTTTCTTT
CASSLFWTGDTEAFF
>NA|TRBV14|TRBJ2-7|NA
TGTGCCAGCAGCCAAGAGGCGGCGGGACCCTCCTACGAGCAGTACTTC
CASSQEAAGPSYEQYF
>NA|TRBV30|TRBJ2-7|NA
TGTGCCTGGACGGCGGGTTCCTACGAGCAGTACTTC
CAWTAGSYEQYF
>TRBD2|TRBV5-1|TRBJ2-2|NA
TGCGCCAGCAGCGAAACTAGCGGGGGCATTACCGGGGAGCTGTTTTTT
CASSETSGGITGELFF
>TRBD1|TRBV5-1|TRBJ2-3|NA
TGCGCCAGCAGCTTGGGGCCGGGACAGGGGGCAGATACGCAGTATTTT
CASSLGPGQGADTQYF
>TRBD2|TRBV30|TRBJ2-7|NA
TGTGCCTGGAGCGCGGGACTAGCGGCTAATTCCTACGAGCAGTACTTC
CAWSAGLAANSYEQYF
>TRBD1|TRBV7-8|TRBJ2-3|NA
TGTGCCAGCAGCCTCCGGGCGGTTGGACAGGGGGCGTTAATGGCGCAGTATTTT
CASSLRAVGQGALMAQYF
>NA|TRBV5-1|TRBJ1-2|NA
TGCGCCAGCAGCTTCAATGAGGGTTTGGATGGCTACACCTTC
CASSFNEGLDGYTF
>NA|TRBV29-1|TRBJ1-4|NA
TGCAGCGTTTTTCAGGAAAAACTGTTTTTT
CSVFQEKLFF
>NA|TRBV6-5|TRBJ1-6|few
TGTGCCAGCAGTTACTCGATTGCCGGTTCACCCCTCCACTTT
CASSYSIAGSPLHF
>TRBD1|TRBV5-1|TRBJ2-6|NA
TGCGCCAGCAGCTTGGAATGGCTACGGGGACAGAGAAACGTCCTGACTTTC
CASSLEWLRGQRNVLTF
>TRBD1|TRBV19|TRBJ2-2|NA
TGTGCCACCCAACTACTGGACAGGGTAGGCGGGGAGCTGTTTTTT
CATQLLDRVGGELFF
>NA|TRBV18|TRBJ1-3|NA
TGTGCCAGCTCACTTTCCAACACAGGGTCCGGTGGAAACACCATATATTTT
CASSLSNTGSGGNTIYF
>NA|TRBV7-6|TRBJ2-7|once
TGTGCCAGCAGCTTAGGCGAGGGACTCGGGAGCTACGAGCAGTACTTC
CASSLGEGLGSYEQYF
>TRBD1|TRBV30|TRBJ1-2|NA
TGTGCCTGGAGATCGGACAGGGATTCTGGCTACACCTTC
CAWRSDRDSGYTF
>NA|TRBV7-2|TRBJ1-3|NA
TGTGCCAGCAGCTTAGAACAGGGTGGCGGAAACACCATATATTTT
CASSLEQGGGNTIYF
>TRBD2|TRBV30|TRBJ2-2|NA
TGTGCCTGGAGTAGGACTAGCGGGAGGACTAACACCGGGGAGCTGTTTTTT
CAWSRTSGRTNTGELFF
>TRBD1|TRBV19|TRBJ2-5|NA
TGTGCCAGTAGTATAAGGGACAGGGGTGGTGAGACCCAGTACTTC
CASSIRDRGGETQYF
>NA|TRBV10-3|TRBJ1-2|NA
TGTGCCACCCGACAGGATGGCTACACCTTC
CATRQDGYTF
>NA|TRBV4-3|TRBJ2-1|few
TGCGCCAGCAGCCAAGAGGGCGGGCCAGGAGAGCAGTTCTTC
CASSQEGGPGEQFF